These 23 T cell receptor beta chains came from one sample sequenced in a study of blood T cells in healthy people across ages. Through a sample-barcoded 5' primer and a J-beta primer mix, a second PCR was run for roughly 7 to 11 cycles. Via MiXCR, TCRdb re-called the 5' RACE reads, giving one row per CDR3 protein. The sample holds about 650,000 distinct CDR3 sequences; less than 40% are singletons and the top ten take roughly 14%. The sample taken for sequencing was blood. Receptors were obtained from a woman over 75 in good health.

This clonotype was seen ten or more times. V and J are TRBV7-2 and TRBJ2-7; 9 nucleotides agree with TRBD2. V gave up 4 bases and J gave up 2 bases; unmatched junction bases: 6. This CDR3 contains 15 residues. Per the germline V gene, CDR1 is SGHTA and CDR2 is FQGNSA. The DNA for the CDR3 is TGTGCCAGCAGCTCAGCTAGCGGGGAGCCCTACGAGCAGTACTTC. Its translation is CASSSASGEPYEQYF.

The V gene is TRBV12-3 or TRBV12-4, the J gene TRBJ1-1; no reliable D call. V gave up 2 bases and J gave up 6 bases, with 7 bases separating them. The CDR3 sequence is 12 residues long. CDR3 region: CASSLRTAEAFF. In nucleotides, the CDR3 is TGTGCCAGCAGTTTACGAACAGCTGAAGCTTTCTTT.

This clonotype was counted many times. The CDR3 region is CASSPPGRGLNEQFF. The CDR3, as DNA: TGTGCCAGCAGCCCCCCAGGTCGGGGGTTGAATGAGCAGTTCTTC. The chain uses TRBV7-3 and TRBJ2-1; maybe TRBD2 (6 bases). The length of the CDR3 is 15 residues. CDR1 and CDR2 (germline): SGHTA, FQGTGA. Trimming took off 5 bases at V and 7 bases at J, with 18 bases between the two ends.

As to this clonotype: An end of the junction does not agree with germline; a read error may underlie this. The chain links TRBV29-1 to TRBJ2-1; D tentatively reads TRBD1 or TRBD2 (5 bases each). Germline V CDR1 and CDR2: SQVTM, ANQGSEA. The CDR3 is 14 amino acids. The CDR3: CSVGRDGYHNEQFF. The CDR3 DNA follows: TGCAGCGTTGGAAGGGACGGATATCACAATGAACAGTTCTTC.

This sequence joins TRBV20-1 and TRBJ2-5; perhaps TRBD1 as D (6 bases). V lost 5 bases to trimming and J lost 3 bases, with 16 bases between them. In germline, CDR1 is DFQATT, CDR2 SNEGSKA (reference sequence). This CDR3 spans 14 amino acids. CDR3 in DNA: TGCAGTGCTGGCCCTACAGGGAAGGAAGAGACCCAGTACTTC. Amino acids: CSAGPTGKEETQYF.

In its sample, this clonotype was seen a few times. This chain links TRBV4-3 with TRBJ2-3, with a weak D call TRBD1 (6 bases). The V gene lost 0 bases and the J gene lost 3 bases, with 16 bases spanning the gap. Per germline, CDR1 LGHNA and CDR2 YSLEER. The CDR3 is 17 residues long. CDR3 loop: CASSQDISGERTDTQYF. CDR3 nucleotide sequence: TGCGCCAGCAGCCAAGATATTTCAGGGGAACGTACAGATACGCAGTATTTT.

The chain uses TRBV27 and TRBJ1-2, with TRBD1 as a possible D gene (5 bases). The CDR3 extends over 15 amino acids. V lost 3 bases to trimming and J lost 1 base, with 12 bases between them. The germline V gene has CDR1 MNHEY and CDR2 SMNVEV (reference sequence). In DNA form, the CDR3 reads TGTGCCAGCAGTTTCAACAGGAACAGTAACTATGGCTACACCTTC. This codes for CASSFNRNSNYGYTF.

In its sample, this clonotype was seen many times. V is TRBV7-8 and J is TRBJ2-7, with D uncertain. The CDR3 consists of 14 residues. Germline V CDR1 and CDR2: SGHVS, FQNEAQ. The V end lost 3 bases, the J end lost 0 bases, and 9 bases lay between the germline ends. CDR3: CASSLAHSSYEQYF. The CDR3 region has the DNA TGTGCCAGCAGCTTGGCCCATTCCTCCTACGAGCAGTACTTC.

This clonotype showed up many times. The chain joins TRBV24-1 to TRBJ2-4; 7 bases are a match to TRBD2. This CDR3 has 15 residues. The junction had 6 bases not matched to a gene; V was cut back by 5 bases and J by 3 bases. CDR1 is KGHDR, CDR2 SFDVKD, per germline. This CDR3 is CATSATAGDKNIQYF. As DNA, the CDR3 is TGTGCCACCAGTGCCACGGCGGGGGACAAAAACATTCAGTACTTC.

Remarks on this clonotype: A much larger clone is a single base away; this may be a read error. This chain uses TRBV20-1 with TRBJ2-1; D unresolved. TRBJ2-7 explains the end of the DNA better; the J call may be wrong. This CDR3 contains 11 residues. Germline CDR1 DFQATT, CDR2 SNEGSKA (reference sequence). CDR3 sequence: CSAGDYNEQYF. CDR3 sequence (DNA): TGCAGTGCAGGAGATTACAATGAGCAGTACTTC.

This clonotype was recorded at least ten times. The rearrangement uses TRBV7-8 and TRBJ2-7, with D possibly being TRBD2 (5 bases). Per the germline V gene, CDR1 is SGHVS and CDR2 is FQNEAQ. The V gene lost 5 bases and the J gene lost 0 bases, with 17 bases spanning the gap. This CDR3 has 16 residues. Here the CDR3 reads CASSQRDGISSYEQYF. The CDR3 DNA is TGTGCCAGCAGCCAACGAGACGGGATTAGCTCCTACGAGCAGTACTTC. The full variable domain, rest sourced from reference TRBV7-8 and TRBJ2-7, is GAGVSQSPRYKVAKRGQDVALRCDPISGHVSLFWYQQALGQGPEFLTYFQNEAQLDKSGLPSDRFFAERPEGSVSTLKIQRTQQEDSAVYLCASSQRDGISSYEQYFGPGTRLTVT.

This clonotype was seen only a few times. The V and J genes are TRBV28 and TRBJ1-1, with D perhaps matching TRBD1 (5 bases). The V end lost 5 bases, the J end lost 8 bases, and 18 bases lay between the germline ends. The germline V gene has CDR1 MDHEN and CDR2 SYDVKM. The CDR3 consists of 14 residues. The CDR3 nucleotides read TGTGCCAGCAGTCCCCGAGGGGCAGCTATGGAAGCTTTCTTT. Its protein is CASSPRGAAMEAFF.

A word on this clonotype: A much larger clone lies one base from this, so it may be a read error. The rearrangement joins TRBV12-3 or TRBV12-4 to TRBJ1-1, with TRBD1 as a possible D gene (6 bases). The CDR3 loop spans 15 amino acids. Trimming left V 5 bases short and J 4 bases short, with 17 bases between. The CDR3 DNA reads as TGTGCCAGCAGTCCTACGGGACGGGGGCGCACTGAAGCTTTCTTT. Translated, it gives CASSPTGRGRTEAFF.

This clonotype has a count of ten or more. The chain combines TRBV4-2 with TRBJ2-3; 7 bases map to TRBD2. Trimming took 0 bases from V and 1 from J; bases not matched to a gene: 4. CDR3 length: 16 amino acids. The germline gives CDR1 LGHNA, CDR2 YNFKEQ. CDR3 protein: CASSQDPRGGTDTQYF. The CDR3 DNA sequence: TGTGCCAGCAGCCAAGACCCTCGGGGGGGCACAGATACGCAGTATTTT.

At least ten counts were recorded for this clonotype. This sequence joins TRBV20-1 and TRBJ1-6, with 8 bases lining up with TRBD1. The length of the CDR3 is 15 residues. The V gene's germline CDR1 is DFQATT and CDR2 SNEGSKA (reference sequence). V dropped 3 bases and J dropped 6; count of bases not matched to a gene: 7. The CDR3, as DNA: TGCAGTGCTAGCATCCCGGGACAGGTTAATTCACCCCTCCACTTT. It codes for CSASIPGQVNSPLHF.

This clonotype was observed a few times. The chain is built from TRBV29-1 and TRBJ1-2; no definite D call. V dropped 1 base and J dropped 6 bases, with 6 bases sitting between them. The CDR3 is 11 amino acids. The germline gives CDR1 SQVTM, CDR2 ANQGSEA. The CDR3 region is CSVEGMNGYTF. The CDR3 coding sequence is TGCAGCGTTGAAGGGATGAATGGCTACACCTTC.

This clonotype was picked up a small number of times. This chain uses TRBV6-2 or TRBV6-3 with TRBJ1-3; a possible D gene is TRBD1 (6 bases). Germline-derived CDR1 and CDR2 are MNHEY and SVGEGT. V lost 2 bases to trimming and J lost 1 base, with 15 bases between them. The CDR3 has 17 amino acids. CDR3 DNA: TGTGCCAGCAGTTACACGGGACACGGACTTTCTGGAAACACCATATATTTT. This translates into CASSYTGHGLSGNTIYF.

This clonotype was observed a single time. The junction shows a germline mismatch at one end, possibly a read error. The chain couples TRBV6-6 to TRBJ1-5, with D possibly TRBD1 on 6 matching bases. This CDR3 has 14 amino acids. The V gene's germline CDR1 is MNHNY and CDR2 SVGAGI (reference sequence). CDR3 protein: CTSRTQGNEEPQHF. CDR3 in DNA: TGTACCAGCAGAACTCAGGGGAACGAAGAGCCCCAGCATTTT.

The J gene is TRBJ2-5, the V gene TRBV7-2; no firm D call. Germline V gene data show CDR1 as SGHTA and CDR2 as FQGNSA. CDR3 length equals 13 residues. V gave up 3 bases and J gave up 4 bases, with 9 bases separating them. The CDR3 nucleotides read TGTGCCAGCAGCTTTAGCCTCCGAGAGACCCAGTACTTC. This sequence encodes CASSFSLRETQYF.

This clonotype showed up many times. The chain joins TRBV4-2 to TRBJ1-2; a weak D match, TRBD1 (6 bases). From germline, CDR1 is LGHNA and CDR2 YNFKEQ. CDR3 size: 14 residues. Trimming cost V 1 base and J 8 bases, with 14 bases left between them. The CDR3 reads CASSQGSGAEGYTF. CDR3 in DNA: TGTGCCAGCAGCCAAGGATCGGGGGCGGAGGGCTACACCTTC.

This chain's CDR3 is CASSYRPGVTGELFF. The DNA of the CDR3 is TGTGCCAGCAGTTACCGGCCAGGGGTCACCGGGGAGCTGTTTTTT. The chain couples TRBV6-5 to TRBJ2-2; D possibly corresponds to TRBD1 (6 bases). The V end was cut by 2 bases, the J end by 4 bases, with 11 bases between. From germline, CDR1 is MNHEY and CDR2 SVGAGI. CDR3 length: 15 residues.

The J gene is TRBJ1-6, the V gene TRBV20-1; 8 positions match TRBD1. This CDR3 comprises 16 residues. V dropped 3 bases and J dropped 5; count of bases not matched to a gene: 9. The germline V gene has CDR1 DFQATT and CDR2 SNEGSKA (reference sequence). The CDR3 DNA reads TGCAGTGCTAGTCCAGGGGGCAGGGGCCATAATTCACCCCTCCACTTT. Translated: CSASPGGRGHNSPLHF.

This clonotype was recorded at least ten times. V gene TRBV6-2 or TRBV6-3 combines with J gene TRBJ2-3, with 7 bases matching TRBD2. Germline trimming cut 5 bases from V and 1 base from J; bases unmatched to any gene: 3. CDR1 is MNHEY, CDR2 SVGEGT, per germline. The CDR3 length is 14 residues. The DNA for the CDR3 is TGTGCCAGCAGTCGAGGGAGGGGCACAGATACGCAGTATTTT. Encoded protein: CASSRGRGTDTQYF.